The clone carrying this TCR beta chain came up many times. Via MiXCR, TCRdb re-called the RT-PCR reads, giving one row per CDR3 protein. The profile shows more than 600,000 distinct CDR3 sequences, approximately 15% of them singletons. The V and J ends lost 5 bases and 8 bases, in that order; junction bases with no gene match: 6. There are 13 residues in the CDR3. Sequenced input: memory CD4+ T cells from blood. The sequence was obtained from a female donor in good health, serving as a healthy control. The J gene is TRBJ1-2, the V gene TRBV12-3 or TRBV12-4, with 9 bases identical to TRBD1. Here the CDR3 reads CASSEGTGIGYTF. The CDR3 DNA follows: TGTGCCAGCAGTGAGGGGACAGGGATCGGCTACACCTTC.